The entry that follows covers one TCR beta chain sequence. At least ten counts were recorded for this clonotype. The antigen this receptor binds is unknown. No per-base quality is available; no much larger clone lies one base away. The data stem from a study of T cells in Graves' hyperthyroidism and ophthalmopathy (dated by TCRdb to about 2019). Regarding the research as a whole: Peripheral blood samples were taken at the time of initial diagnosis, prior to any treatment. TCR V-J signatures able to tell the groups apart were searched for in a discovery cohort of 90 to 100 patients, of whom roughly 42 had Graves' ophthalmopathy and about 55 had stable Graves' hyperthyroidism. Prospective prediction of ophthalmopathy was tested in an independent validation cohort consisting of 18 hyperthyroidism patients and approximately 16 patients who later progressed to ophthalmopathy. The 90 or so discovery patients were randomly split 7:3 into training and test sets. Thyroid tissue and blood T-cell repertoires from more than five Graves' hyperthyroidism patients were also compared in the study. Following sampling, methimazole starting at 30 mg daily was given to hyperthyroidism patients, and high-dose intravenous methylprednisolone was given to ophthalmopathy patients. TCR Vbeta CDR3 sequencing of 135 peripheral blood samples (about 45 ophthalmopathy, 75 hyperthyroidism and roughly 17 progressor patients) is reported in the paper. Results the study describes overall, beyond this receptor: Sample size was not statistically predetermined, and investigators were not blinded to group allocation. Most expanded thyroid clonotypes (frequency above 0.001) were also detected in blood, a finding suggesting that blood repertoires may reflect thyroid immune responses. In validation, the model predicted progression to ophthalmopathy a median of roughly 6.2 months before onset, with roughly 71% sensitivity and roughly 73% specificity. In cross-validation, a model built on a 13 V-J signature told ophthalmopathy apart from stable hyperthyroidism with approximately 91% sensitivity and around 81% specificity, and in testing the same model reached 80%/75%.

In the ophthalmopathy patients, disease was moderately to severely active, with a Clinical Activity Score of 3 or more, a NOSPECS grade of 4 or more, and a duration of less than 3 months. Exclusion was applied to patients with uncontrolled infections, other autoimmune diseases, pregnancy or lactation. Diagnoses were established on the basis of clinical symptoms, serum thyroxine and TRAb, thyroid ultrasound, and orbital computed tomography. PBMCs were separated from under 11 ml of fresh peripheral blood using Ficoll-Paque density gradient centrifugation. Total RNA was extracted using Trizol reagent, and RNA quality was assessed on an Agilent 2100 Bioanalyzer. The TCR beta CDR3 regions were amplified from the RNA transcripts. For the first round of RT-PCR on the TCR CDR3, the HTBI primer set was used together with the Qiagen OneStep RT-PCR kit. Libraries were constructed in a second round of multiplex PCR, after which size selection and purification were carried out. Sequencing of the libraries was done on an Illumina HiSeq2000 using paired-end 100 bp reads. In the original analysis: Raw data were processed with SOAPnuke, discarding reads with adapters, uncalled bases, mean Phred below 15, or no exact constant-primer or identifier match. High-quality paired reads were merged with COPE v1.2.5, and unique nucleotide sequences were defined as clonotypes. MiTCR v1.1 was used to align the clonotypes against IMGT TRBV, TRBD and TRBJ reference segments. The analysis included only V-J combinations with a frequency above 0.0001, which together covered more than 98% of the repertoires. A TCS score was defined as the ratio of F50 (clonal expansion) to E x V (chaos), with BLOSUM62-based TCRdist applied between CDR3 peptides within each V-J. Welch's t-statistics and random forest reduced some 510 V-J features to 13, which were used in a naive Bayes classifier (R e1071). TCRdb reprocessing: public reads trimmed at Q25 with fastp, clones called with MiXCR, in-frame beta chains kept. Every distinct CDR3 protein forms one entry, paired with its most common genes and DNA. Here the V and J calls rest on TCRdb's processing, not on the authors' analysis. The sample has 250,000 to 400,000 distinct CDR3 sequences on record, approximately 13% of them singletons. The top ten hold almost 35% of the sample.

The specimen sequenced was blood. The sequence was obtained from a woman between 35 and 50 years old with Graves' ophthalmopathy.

The CDR3 in this case is CASSYRNLANYGYTF. The nucleotide sequence is given as TGTGCCAGCAGTTACAGAAACCTAGCTAACTATGGCTACACCTTC. The chain is encoded by TRBV6-5 joined to TRBJ1-2, with no confidently assigned D gene. CDR1 MNHEY and CDR2 SVGAGI are derived from the germline V gene. The CDR3 has 15 amino acids, counting the end cysteine and phenylalanine. Only the CDR3 DNA stays, 45 bases, in frame from base 1. Deletion took 2 bases off V and 0 bases off J, with a span of 10 bases between the germline ends.